This TCR beta chain was found in a study of blood T cell repertoires in COVID-19. Across the whole study: The United States, Italy and Spain were the sources of the acute and convalescent COVID-19 samples. From T cells, B-cell-depleted T cells, or PBMCs came the material, which was cDNA or gDNA.

Original processing notes: For nucleated cells, counts were estimated from reference gene primer amplification. Profiled with immunoSEQ multiplex PCR; TCRdb holds only in-frame clones, not every one. Clonal size and the V and J genes are those of that table, whereas D and trimming came from the DNA. The sample carries 120,000 or so clones, 85% to 90% recorded once. The germline V gene encodes CDR1 GTSNPN and CDR2 SVGIG (reference sequence). V gave up 4 bases and J gave up 5 bases, with 11 bases separating them. The CDR3 is made up of 13 amino acids. This TCR was sampled from a woman aged 70-85 years with acute or convalescent COVID-19. The source material was peripheral blood. The chain has TRBV30 and TRBJ2-2; TRBD1 is a possible D gene (5 bases). Here the CDR3 DNA reads TGTGCCTGGACCCAGGGTGGGACCGGGGAGCTGTTTTTT. Its translation is CAWTQGGTGELFF. Variable domain in full (rest from reference TRBV30 and TRBJ2-2): SQTIHQWPATLVQPVGSPLSLECTVEGTSNPNLYWYRQAAGRGLQLLFYSVGIGQISSEVPQNLSASRPQDRQFILSSKKLLLSDSGFYLCAWTQGGTGELFFGEGSRLTVL.